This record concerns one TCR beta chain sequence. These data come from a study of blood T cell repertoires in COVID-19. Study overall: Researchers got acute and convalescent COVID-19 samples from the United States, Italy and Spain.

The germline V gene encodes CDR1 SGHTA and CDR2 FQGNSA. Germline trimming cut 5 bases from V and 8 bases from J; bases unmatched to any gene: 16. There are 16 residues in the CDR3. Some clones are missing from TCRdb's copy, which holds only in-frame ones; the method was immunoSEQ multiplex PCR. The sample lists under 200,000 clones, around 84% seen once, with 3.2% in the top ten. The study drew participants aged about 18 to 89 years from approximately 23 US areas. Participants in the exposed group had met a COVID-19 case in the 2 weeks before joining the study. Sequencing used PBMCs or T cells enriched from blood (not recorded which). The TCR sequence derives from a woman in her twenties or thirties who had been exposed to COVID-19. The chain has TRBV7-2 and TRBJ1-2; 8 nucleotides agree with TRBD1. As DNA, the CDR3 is TGTGCCAGCAGCGCTACCACCCACAGGGGGTTAGGGGGCTACACCTTC. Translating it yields CASSATTHRGLGGYTF.